This passage covers 14 T cell receptor beta chains from one sample sequenced in a study of blood T cell repertoires in COVID-19 (dated by TCRdb to about 2020). Libraries were made using the immunoSEQ multiplex PCR assay. The table comes from immuneACCESS by way of TCRdb, which keeps in-frame sequences with V and J called. Part of the clones is missing from these tables; in studies checked, under half for an unresolved V gene and the rest for unknown reasons. This sample lists roughly 220,000 clones; roughly nine tenths were detected once. Around 2.6% of the sample belongs to the ten largest clones. Specimen: PBMCs or T cells enriched from blood (not recorded which). Source of these receptors: a woman younger than 45 who had recovered from COVID-19.

The chain links TRBV5-1 to TRBJ2-1; D is ambiguous. V dropped 1 base and J dropped 6 bases, with 14 bases sitting between them. The CDR3 runs to 15 residues. Looked up from germline, CDR1 is SGHRS and CDR2 is YFSETQ. The CDR3: CASSLKRDTVNEQFF. The CDR3 DNA sequence: TGCGCCAGCAGCTTGAAACGAGACACAGTCAATGAGCAGTTCTTC.

This clone showed up just once. The V and J genes are TRBV15 and TRBJ2-5, with D possibly matching TRBD1 (6 bases). Germline V lookup: CDR1 LNHNV, CDR2 YYDKDF (reference sequence). This CDR3 spans 14 amino acids. The V end was cut by 1 base, the J end by 2 bases, with 8 bases between. This CDR3 is CATSRGDTQETQYF. The CDR3 nucleotides are TGTGCCACCAGCAGAGGGGACACTCAAGAGACCCAGTACTTC.

This clone has more than one count but fewer than ten. This chain uses TRBV5-6 with TRBJ2-2; D remains unclear. This CDR3 is built from 12 residues. Germline V CDR1 and CDR2: SGHDT, YYEEEE. V was trimmed by 2 bases and J by 5 bases, leaving 4 bases between them. The CDR3, as DNA: TGTGCCAGCAGCTTCGGGACCGGGGAGCTGTTTTTT. Translation gives CASSFGTGELFF. Full variable domain (missing parts from reference TRBV5-6 and TRBJ2-2): DAGVTQSPTHLIKTRGQQVTLRCSPKSGHDTVSWYQQALGQGPQFIFQYYEEEERQRGNFPDRFSGHQFPNYSSELNVNALLLGDSALYLCASSFGTGELFFGEGSRLTVL.

V gene TRBV4-1 combines with J gene TRBJ2-7; no reliable D call. V was pared by 0 bases and J by 4 bases, with 19 bases between. The CDR3 covers 17 residues. Germline V CDR1 and CDR2: MGHRA, YSYEKL. DNA of the CDR3: TGCGCCAGCAGCCAAGATGTCACCAGGTCCTTAAGTTACGAGCAGTACTTC. Residues: CASSQDVTRSLSYEQYF.

The chain uses TRBV10-3 and TRBJ1-6; 9 bases match TRBD1. V lost 6 bases, J lost 9 bases, and 6 bases stayed unmatched. The CDR3 has 14 amino acids. Germline values: CDR1 ENHRY, CDR2 SYGVKD. CDR3 nucleotides: TGTGCCATCAGACAGGGACAGGGTGGTTCACCCCTCCACTTT. The encoded protein is CAIRQGQGGSPLHF.

This sequence joins TRBV5-4 and TRBJ2-5, with 7 bases identical to TRBD1. J was trimmed by 1 base and V by 4 bases; bases with no gene match: 7. CDR1 is SGHNT and CDR2 is YYREEE in the germline V gene (reference sequence). CDR3 length: 15 residues. The CDR3 loop reads CASSVGTALQETQYF. In nucleotides, the CDR3 is TGTGCCAGCAGCGTAGGGACAGCACTCCAAGAGACCCAGTACTTC.

J is TRBJ2-5 and V is TRBV6-5, with D possibly being TRBD1 (6 bases). Germline CDR1 and CDR2: MNHEY and SVGAGI. Trimming removed 11 bases from V and 5 bases from J, with 15 bases in between. The CDR3 covers 12 residues. The CDR3 bases are TGTGCCGTGGGGACACCGGTCGAGACCCAGTACTTC. The encoded protein is CAVGTPVETQYF.

Only one count was recorded for this clone. The rearrangement uses TRBV11-2 and TRBJ1-3; D not resolved. CDR3 length: 13 amino acids. From germline, CDR1 is SGHAT and CDR2 FQNNGV. V lost 4 bases and J lost 5, with 9 bases in between. For the CDR3, the DNA is TGTGCCAGCAGCTCCACAGAGAGAAACACCATATATTTT. It codes for CASSSTERNTIYF.

The chain joins TRBV5-6 to TRBJ2-1, with D maybe TRBD1 (6 bases). V lost 3 bases and J 3 bases, leaving 13 bases between the germline ends. Germline values: CDR1 SGHDT, CDR2 YYEEEE. The CDR3 covers 15 residues. This CDR3 is CASSSQGSNYNEQFF. The CDR3 DNA follows: TGTGCCAGCAGCTCACAGGGCTCCAACTACAATGAGCAGTTCTTC.

The CDR3 coding sequence is TGTGCCAGCAGCTCGCAGCGGGGGGCAAAAGAGACCCAGTACTTC. Its protein is CASSSQRGAKETQYF. This sequence joins TRBV7-2 and TRBJ2-5; 9 nucleotides match TRBD2. Germline-derived CDR1 and CDR2 are SGHTA and FQGNSA. The CDR3 runs 15 residues. The V segment lost 4 bases and the J segment 3 bases; nucleotides outside the gene matches: 6.

V usage is TRBV2 and J usage is TRBJ1-2; 10 nucleotides line up with TRBD1. From germline, CDR1 is SNHLY and CDR2 FYNNEI. The CDR3 totals 15 residues. The J segment lost 3 bases and the V segment lost 1 base, leaving 2 bases of the junction unmatched. The CDR3 coding sequence is TGTGCCAGCAGTGAAGGACAGGGGGCCTACTATGGCTACACCTTC. It yields the protein CASSEGQGAYYGYTF.

The chain carries TRBV3-1 (or the pseudogene TRBV3-2) and TRBJ1-1; 7 bases fit TRBD1. This CDR3 is 16 amino acids long. V lost 1 base, J lost 11 bases, and 16 bases stayed unmatched. Germline CDR1 and CDR2: LGHDT and YNNKEL (reference sequence). CDR3: CASSQGAQAITGEAFF. CDR3 sequence (DNA): TGTGCCAGCAGCCAAGGGGCCCAAGCTATTACAGGGGAGGCTTTCTTT.

The chain links TRBV24-1 to TRBJ2-7; D perhaps matches TRBD2 (6 bases). V was shortened by 11 bases and J by 4 bases, with 11 bases between the two germline ends. From germline, CDR1 is KGHDR and CDR2 SFDVKD. The CDR3 contains 11 residues. CDR3 region: CAIPSVYEQYF. DNA for the CDR3: TGTGCCATTCCTAGCGTATACGAGCAGTACTTC.

The V and J genes are TRBV18 and TRBJ1-2, with 9 bases identical to TRBD1. The CDR3 runs 15 residues. From germline, CDR1 is KGHSH and CDR2 LQKENI. Trimming removed 6 bases from V and 5 bases from J; junction bases left unmatched: 10. The CDR3 loop is CASSAGTGIGYGYTF. The CDR3 nucleotides are TGTGCCAGCTCGGCCGGGACAGGGATTGGGTATGGCTACACCTTC.